This T cell receptor (beta chain) was sequenced during a study of T cell clonality in common variable immunodeficiency. Study outcomes and limitations: In common variable immunodeficiency, TCR beta chains reportedly carried fewer deletions and N-nucleotide insertions.

Per germline, CDR1 MNHNS and CDR2 SASEGT. Between the trimmed V and J ends, which lost 2 bases and 4 bases, there was a span of 9 bases. This CDR3 has 15 residues. The assay was immunoSEQ multiplex PCR, and TCRdb's table has in-frame clones only and misses some. This sample has roughly 32,000 clones, each found more than once. For this clone: Its antigen remains unidentified. The read is 3 residues too short to cover the CDR3 end, so that end is filled in from the germline J gene.

Sequencing was carried out using peripheral blood mononuclear cells. The source is a human donor with common variable immunodeficiency. The chain combines TRBV6-1 with TRBJ1-6, with unresolved D. CDR3 sequence: CASSEFAKYNSPLHF. The CDR3 DNA, read in part, is TGTGCCAGCAGTGAATTCGCGAAGTATAATTCACCC.